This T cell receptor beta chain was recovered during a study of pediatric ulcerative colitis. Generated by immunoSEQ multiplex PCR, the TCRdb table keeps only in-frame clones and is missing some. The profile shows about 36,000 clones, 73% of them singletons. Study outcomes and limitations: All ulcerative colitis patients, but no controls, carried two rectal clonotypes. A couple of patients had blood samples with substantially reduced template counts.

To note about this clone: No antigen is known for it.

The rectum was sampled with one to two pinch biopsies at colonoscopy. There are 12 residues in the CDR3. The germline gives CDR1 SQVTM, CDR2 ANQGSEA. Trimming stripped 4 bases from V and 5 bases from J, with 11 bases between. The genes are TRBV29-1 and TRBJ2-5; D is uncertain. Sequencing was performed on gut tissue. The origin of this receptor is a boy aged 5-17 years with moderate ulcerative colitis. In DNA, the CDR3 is TGCAGCGTTGTGAGGCCGAGGGAGACCCAGTACTTC. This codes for CSVVRPRETQYF. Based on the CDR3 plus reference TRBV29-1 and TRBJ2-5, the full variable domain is SAVISQKPSRDICQRGTSLTIQCQVDSQVTMMFWYRQQPGQSLTLIATANQGSEATYESGFVIDKFPISRPNLTFSTLTVSNMSPEDSSIYLCSVVRPRETQYFGPGTRLLVL.